This passage covers 29 T cell receptor beta chains from one sample sequenced in a study of pediatric ulcerative colitis. This table comes from immunoSEQ multiplex PCR, and its TCRdb copy is limited to in-frame clones, with some not included. The table records 60,000 or so clones, 77% of them present only once. The sample was blood. The receptors derive from a boy aged 5 to 17 with moderate ulcerative colitis.

The genes are TRBV10-3 and TRBJ2-5, with TRBD1 matching 8 bases. The V segment lost 8 bases and the J segment 5 bases; nucleotides outside the gene matches: 7. The CDR3 extends over 13 amino acids. The V gene's germline CDR1 is ENHRY and CDR2 SYGVKD. The CDR3 spells CAIGPGGRETQYF. In DNA form, the CDR3 reads TGTGCCATCGGGCCAGGGGGCAGGGAGACCCAGTACTTC.

The chain is built from TRBV6-5 and TRBJ1-1; the D is unclear. Trimming removed 6 bases from V and 6 bases from J, with 17 bases in between. Germline V CDR1 and CDR2: MNHEY, SVGAGI. The CDR3 spans 14 residues. The CDR3 is CASSLTGRSAEAFF. The CDR3 DNA reads as TGTGCCAGCAGCCTAACGGGAAGAAGCGCTGAAGCTTTCTTT.

V usage is TRBV7-3 and J usage is TRBJ2-7; 11 bases are shared with TRBD1. The CDR3 length is 15 residues. Germline V gene sequence: CDR1 SGHTA, CDR2 FQGTGA. V gave up 3 bases and J gave up 5 bases; unmatched junction bases: 6. The CDR3 loop is CASSFYGQGADEQYF. DNA of the CDR3: TGTGCCAGCAGCTTTTACGGACAGGGGGCTGACGAGCAGTACTTC.

The V gene is TRBV6-6, the J gene TRBJ2-3; 7 bases match TRBD2. Per germline, CDR1 MNHNY and CDR2 SVGAGI (reference sequence). This CDR3 has 15 amino acids. V shed 6 bases and J 3 bases; nucleotides not matched to a gene: 9. DNA of the CDR3: TGTGCCAGCAGCCTGACGGAGCGGGGTACAGATACGCAGTATTTT. Translated: CASSLTERGTDTQYF.

The chain combines TRBV5-6 with TRBJ1-2, with 7 nucleotides matching TRBD1. With 2 bases clipped from V and 3 bases from J, the junction kept 4 bases outside the gene matches. The V gene's germline CDR1 is SGHDT and CDR2 YYEEEE. The CDR3 extends over 14 amino acids. The CDR3 nucleotides are TGTGCCAGCAGCTTCCGGGACAGTTACTATGGCTACACCTTC. Residues: CASSFRDSYYGYTF. The variable domain in full, completed from reference TRBV5-6 and TRBJ1-2, reads DAGVTQSPTHLIKTRGQQVTLRCSPKSGHDTVSWYQQALGQGPQFIFQYYEEEERQRGNFPDRFSGHQFPNYSSELNVNALLLGDSALYLCASSFRDSYYGYTFGSGTRLTVV.

The rearrangement uses TRBV6-6 and TRBJ2-7, with D possibly called TRBD1 or TRBD2 (6 bases each). Germline-derived CDR1 and CDR2 are MNHNY and SVGAGI (reference sequence). This CDR3 region has 12 residues. V lost 6 bases, J lost 5 bases, and 11 bases lay in between. The CDR3 reads CASSRGGDEQYF. In DNA, the CDR3 is TGTGCCAGCAGCAGGGGCGGGGACGAGCAGTACTTC.

The V call is TRBV27, the J call TRBJ1-2; 9 bases fit TRBD1. V trimming: 5 bases; J trimming: 5 bases; junction bases outside the gene matches: 3. The CDR3 consists of 13 residues. In germline, CDR1 is MNHEY, CDR2 SMNVEV (reference sequence). The CDR3 region has the DNA TGTGCCAGCAGTCGGGGACAGGGTTATGGCTACACCTTC. Amino acids: CASSRGQGYGYTF.

The genes are TRBV10-3 and TRBJ2-7, with TRBD2 matching 8 bases. There are 14 residues in the CDR3. In germline, CDR1 is ENHRY, CDR2 SYGVKD. The V gene end was trimmed by 5 bases and the J gene end by 5 bases; junction bases not matched to a gene: 8. The CDR3 DNA reads TGTGCCATCAGTTCCAGCGGGGGTATCAACGAGCAGTACTTC. Its translation is CAISSSGGINEQYF.

This clone has a handful of counts. This sequence joins TRBV5-7 and TRBJ1-5; 8 bases agree with TRBD1. TRBV5-7 is an open reading frame, and its role is uncertain. V was clipped by 1 base and J by 4 bases; unmatched bases: 7. This CDR3 contains 16 residues. In DNA, the CDR3 is TGTGCCAGCAGCTTGAGATCCACAGGGGGAAATCAGCCCCAGCATTTT. Its translation is CASSLRSTGGNQPQHF.

The gene calls are TRBV11-2 and TRBJ1-1; a possible D gene is TRBD1 (6 bases). The germline V and J ends were trimmed by 2 bases and 4 bases, with 11 bases remaining between them. The length of the CDR3 is 14 residues. Per germline, CDR1 SGHAT and CDR2 FQNNGV. The CDR3 nucleotides are TGTGCCAGCAGCTTAAAAGGGGGGCCCACTGAAGCTTTCTTT. As protein: CASSLKGGPTEAFF.

This chain uses TRBV7-3 with TRBJ1-6, with D maybe TRBD1 (5 bases). V was trimmed by 2 bases and J by 5 bases, leaving 7 bases between them. The length of the CDR3 is 14 residues. CDR1 and CDR2 (germline): SGHTA, FQGTGA. CDR3 sequence: CASSLGTNNSPLHF. The CDR3 DNA reads as TGTGCCAGCAGCTTAGGGACTAATAATTCACCCCTCCACTTT.

This chain joins TRBV4-3 and TRBJ2-3; D is unclear. Germline V gene sequence: CDR1 LGHNA, CDR2 YSLEER. The V and J ends lost 0 bases and 1 base respectively, with 8 bases between them. This CDR3 has 15 residues. CDR3 DNA: TGCGCCAGCAGCCAAGATACTGTTGGCACAGATACGCAGTATTTT. The encoded protein is CASSQDTVGTDTQYF.

The chain is built from TRBV7-2 and TRBJ2-7; 9 bases fit TRBD1. CDR3 length: 15 residues. V lost 5 bases, J lost 1 base, and 6 bases stayed unmatched. Germline CDR1 and CDR2: SGHTA and FQGNSA. CDR3 sequence: CASSKTGTGSYEQYF. CDR3 DNA: TGTGCCAGCAGCAAAACCGGGACAGGGTCCTACGAGCAGTACTTC.

This clone occurred a few times. The chain employs TRBV25-1 and TRBJ1-5; 7 bases align to TRBD1. J gave up 1 base and V 6 bases, and 12 bases lay outside the gene matches. Germline values: CDR1 MGHDK, CDR2 SYGVNS. The CDR3 runs to 17 residues. The CDR3 DNA follows: TGTGCCAGCAGGGCAAGCAGAAGGGACAGCAGCAATCAGCCCCAGCATTTT. It is translated as CASRASRRDSSNQPQHF.

This clone was observed a handful of times. The chain links TRBV7-6 to TRBJ1-4; D unclear. Germline CDR1 reads SGHVS; CDR2 reads FNYEAQ. V was clipped by 0 bases and J by 7 bases, with 12 bases between them. The CDR3 is 15 residues long. The CDR3 loop is CASSLAADLSEKLFF. Written as DNA, the CDR3 is TGTGCCAGCAGCTTAGCCGCCGATTTGAGTGAAAAACTGTTTTTT. Full variable domain (rest looked up from reference TRBV7-6 and TRBJ1-4): GAGVSQSPRYKVTKRGQDVALRCDPISGHVSLYWYRQALGQGPEFLTYFNYEAQQDKSGLPNDRFSAERPEGSISTLTIQRTEQRDSAMYRCASSLAADLSEKLFFGSGTQLSVL.

The chain combines TRBV27 with TRBJ2-4; D not certain. V was cut by 2 bases and J by 3 bases, with 5 bases left in between. The CDR3 has 13 residues. The germline CDR1 and CDR2 sequences are MNHEY and SMNVEV (reference sequence). In DNA, the CDR3 is TGTGCCAGCAGTTTAGGGATCAAAAACATTCAGTACTTC. Amino acids: CASSLGIKNIQYF.

In DNA, the CDR3 is TGTGCCAGCAGCCCTATCGTAAGAGGGGGGGCCAGCTCCTACGAGCAGTACTTC. Its protein is CASSPIVRGGASSYEQYF. The rearrangement uses TRBV5-8 and TRBJ2-7; a possible D gene is TRBD2 (7 bases). The CDR3 has 18 amino acids. The V end lost 4 bases, the J end lost 0 bases, and 23 bases lay between the germline ends. Germline V gives CDR1 SGHTS, CDR2 YDEGEE. Complete variable domain (other parts from reference TRBV5-8 and TRBJ2-7): EAGVTQSPTHLIKTRGQQATLRCSPISGHTSVYWYQQALGLGLQFLLWYDEGEERNRGNFPPRFSGRQFPNYSSELNVNALELEDSALYLCASSPIVRGGASSYEQYFGPGTRLTVT.

This chain uses TRBV7-7 with TRBJ2-1; TRBD2 is a possible D gene (6 bases). Germline V CDR1 and CDR2: SSHAT, FNYEAQ (reference sequence). The CDR3 has 14 amino acids. Trimming removed 4 bases at V and 9 bases at J, with 16 bases between. The CDR3 DNA follows: TGTGCCAGCAGCTCAGGGACTGGAGGCCTTGAGCAGTTCTTC. This codes for CASSSGTGGLEQFF.

This rearrangement joins TRBV4-1 to TRBJ2-7; 9 positions match TRBD2. Trimming removed 4 bases from V and 0 bases from J; junction bases left unmatched: 7. The CDR3 runs to 16 residues. The germline CDR1 and CDR2 sequences are MGHRA and YSYEKL. CDR3 sequence: CASSRVTSGISYEQYF. The DNA for the CDR3 is TGCGCCAGCAGCCGGGTGACTAGCGGTATCTCCTACGAGCAGTACTTC.

The CDR3 spells CASSSGQAINEKLFF. The DNA of the CDR3 is TGTGCCAGCAGCTCAGGACAAGCAATTAATGAAAAACTGTTTTTT. The chain uses TRBV7-9 and TRBJ1-4; maybe TRBD1 (5 bases). V was cut by 4 bases and J by 4 bases, with 13 bases left in between. This CDR3 region has 15 residues. Per the germline V gene, CDR1 is SEHNR and CDR2 is FQNEAQ (reference sequence).

This clone is labeled as medium-sized. This chain connects TRBV25-1 to TRBJ2-5; maybe TRBD2 (6 bases). Germline CDR1 reads MGHDK; CDR2 reads SYGVNS. This CDR3 spans 13 amino acids. Trimming left V 4 bases short and J 2 bases short, with 8 bases between. The CDR3 nucleotides are TGTGCCAGCAGTGCCGGGGGTCAAGAGACCCAGTACTTC. Its translation is CASSAGGQETQYF.

The rearrangement links TRBV5-1 to TRBJ2-5, with 12 bases that match TRBD2. This CDR3 comprises 14 residues. The trim removed 7 bases at V and 3 bases at J, leaving 4 bases unmatched. Germline CDR1 SGHRS, CDR2 YFSETQ. This CDR3 is CASARLAGEETQYF. CDR3 bases: TGCGCCAGCGCACGACTAGCGGGGGAAGAGACCCAGTACTTC.

The chain is built from TRBV7-9 and TRBJ2-2, with unresolved D. Trimming removed 5 bases from V and 1 base from J, with 14 bases in between. The CDR3 extends over 16 amino acids. The germline V gene encodes CDR1 SEHNR and CDR2 FQNEAQ (reference sequence). The CDR3 coding sequence is TGTGCCAGCAGCGAGCTACAACGGATGAACACCGGGGAGCTGTTTTTT. This encodes CASSELQRMNTGELFF.

The gene calls are TRBV27 and TRBJ1-1; no clear D. Germline V CDR1 and CDR2: MNHEY, SMNVEV (reference sequence). CDR3 length: 14 amino acids. V shed 3 bases and J shed 1 base, with 9 bases lying between them. This chain's CDR3 is CASSLTLANTEAFF. For the CDR3, the DNA is TGTGCCAGCAGTTTGACATTGGCGAACACTGAAGCTTTCTTT.

The chain uses TRBV5-1 and TRBJ2-3; D is perhaps TRBD1 (5 bases). Germline CDR1 and CDR2: SGHRS and YFSETQ. The length of the CDR3 is 16 residues. Trimming pared 4 bases from V and 3 bases from J, leaving 18 bases between. Written as DNA, the CDR3 is TGCGCCAGCAGCGGGGCTGGGTGGTTGGGGACAGATACGCAGTATTTT. It is translated as CASSGAGWLGTDTQYF. Drawing the rest from reference TRBV5-1 and TRBJ2-3, the complete variable domain is KAGVTQTPRYLIKTRGQQVTLSCSPISGHRSVSWYQQTPGQGLQFLFEYFSETQRNKGNFPGRFSGRQFSNSRSEMNVSTLELGDSALYLCASSGAGWLGTDTQYFGPGTRLTVL.

V gene TRBV28 combines with J gene TRBJ1-1; possible D gene TRBD1, 5 bases. This CDR3 is built from 16 residues. Between the trimmed V and J ends, which lost 4 bases and 3 bases, there was a span of 18 bases. Germline V gene sequence: CDR1 MDHEN, CDR2 SYDVKM. The CDR3 spells CASSSYNVGTDTEAFF. The DNA of the CDR3 is TGTGCCAGCAGTTCTTATAATGTCGGGACGGACACTGAAGCTTTCTTT.

The rearrangement uses TRBV19 and TRBJ1-5, with unresolved D. V was trimmed by 4 bases and J by 9 bases, leaving 7 bases between them. The CDR3 covers 11 residues. CDR1 is LNHDA and CDR2 is SQIVND in the germline V gene (reference sequence). Here the CDR3 DNA reads TGTGCCAGTAGTAGGTTCTGGCCCCAGCATTTT. This codes for CASSRFWPQHF.

The V and J genes are TRBV5-6 and TRBJ2-2; D is ambiguous. Germline V gene sequence: CDR1 SGHDT, CDR2 YYEEEE. This CDR3 contains 13 residues. V lost 2 bases to trimming and J lost 5 bases, with 7 bases between them. In nucleotides, the CDR3 is TGTGCCAGCAGCTTTAAAGGTACCGGGGAGCTGTTTTTT. It encodes CASSFKGTGELFF. The full variable domain, its missing parts supplied by reference TRBV5-6 and TRBJ2-2, is DAGVTQSPTHLIKTRGQQVTLRCSPKSGHDTVSWYQQALGQGPQFIFQYYEEEERQRGNFPDRFSGHQFPNYSSELNVNALLLGDSALYLCASSFKGTGELFFGEGSRLTVL.

This chain connects TRBV5-1 to TRBJ1-1; D ambiguous. Germline V gene data show CDR1 as SGHRS and CDR2 as YFSETQ. V lost 0 bases, J lost 4 bases, and 7 bases lay in between. The CDR3 covers 13 residues. CDR3 DNA sequence: TGCGCCAGCAGCTTGGTGGGAAGCACTGAAGCTTTCTTT. Protein: CASSLVGSTEAFF.